The clone carrying this T cell receptor beta chain was detected ten times or more. Its matching antigen is unknown. This sample stems from a study of early T cells in non-severe SARS-CoV-2 infection. Study-level background: Whole-blood bulk RNA, unsorted, was sequenced, and chains were unpaired. Study conclusions and caveats: Missing private and CD4 specificities, VDJdb matching favored anti-spike CD8 responses.

Unique molecular identifiers were added to individual cDNA molecules. TCRdb re-derived calls from the 5' RACE reads in MiXCR, one entry per CDR3 protein. This sample carries 75,000 to 90,000 distinct CDR3 sequences, around 5.6% of them seen once, and the ten largest clones take 6.5% to 9%. The CDR3 covers 16 residues. The germline V gene has CDR1 SGHVS and CDR2 FQNEAQ. V shed 5 bases and J shed 4 bases, with 18 bases lying between them. Sample: whole blood. J is TRBJ2-1 and V is TRBV7-8; perhaps TRBD2 as D (6 bases). This receptor was taken from an adult who was a healthcare worker with PCR-confirmed SARS-CoV-2 infection or an uninfected control (not recorded which). CDR3: CASSAFSEGLYNEQFF. DNA of the CDR3: TGTGCCAGCAGCGCGTTTTCGGAGGGTCTATACAATGAGCAGTTCTTC.